This TCR beta chain was sequenced for a study of cytomegalovirus exposure and HLA in healthy donors. Whole-study context: Genotyping showed around four fifths of over 350 donors falling in the Caucasian-associated ancestry cluster. Broader study findings: It was reportedly the case that the classifier diagnosed cytomegalovirus status with high specificity and sensitivity. With later analysis, a missense DCLRE1C variant became linked to TCR beta V- and J-gene trimming.

Notes on this clone: What it binds is unknown.

Trimming took 4 bases from V and 1 from J; bases not matched to a gene: 8. CDR1 and CDR2 from the germline V gene are SGHTA and FQGNSA. The CDR3 is made up of 18 amino acids. Each donor was nominally healthy when sampled (though unrecorded immune exposures were likely). The PCR used 60 Vbeta and 13 Jbeta primers. Libraries were prepared by immunoSEQ multiplex PCR; TCRdb keeps only in-frame clonotypes and omits some of them. Its listing shows about 130,000 clones. This clonotype was obtained from a man aged 18 to 29 in good health and CMV-seronegative. The chain combines TRBV7-2 with TRBJ2-6, with 9 bases that match TRBD1. Material: PBMCs. In nucleotides, the CDR3 is TGTGCCAGCAGCTCCCTGGGACAGGGATCATCTGGGGCCAACGTCCTGACTTTC. The encoded protein is CASSSLGQGSSGANVLTF.